A single sample gave rise to the 16 T cell receptor beta chains below, sequenced in a study of beta chain features in type 1 diabetes. Of the isolated RNA, all was reverse transcribed, and so the sequenced material was expressed TCRB transcripts. Method: immunoSEQ multiplex PCR; TCRdb's copy keeps in-frame clones and lacks some. In the table there are about 150,000 clones, 11% of which are singletons. Sequenced input: central memory CD4+ T cells from blood. These receptors were obtained from a man aged 18 to 30 in good health.

This clone was found a few times. V usage is TRBV29-1 and J usage is TRBJ1-2; TRBD1 agrees at 8 bases. This CDR3 is built from 12 residues. Trimming removed 5 bases from V and 6 bases from J; junction bases left unmatched: 5. The germline V gene has CDR1 SQVTM and CDR2 ANQGSEA. The CDR3 region has the DNA TGCAGCGTTTCCAGGGGGCAGAATGGCTACACCTTC. Its translation is CSVSRGQNGYTF.

This clone showed up just a few times. The chain couples TRBV11-2 to TRBJ2-5; 9 bases match TRBD2. Per germline, CDR1 SGHAT and CDR2 FQNNGV. J lost 1 base, V lost 4 bases, and 10 bases had no gene match. The CDR3 has 17 residues. In nucleotides, the CDR3 is TGTGCCAGCAGCTCCCCTAACGCGGGAGGGTTCCAAGAGACCCAGTACTTC. This encodes CASSSPNAGGFQETQYF.

This clone was observed a handful of times. The chain recombines TRBV5-1 with TRBJ2-7; D is possibly TRBD1 (6 bases). The CDR3 spans 13 residues. Trimming pared 0 bases from V and 2 bases from J, leaving 6 bases between. The V gene's germline CDR1 is SGHRS and CDR2 YFSETQ. CDR3 sequence: CASSLDRAYEQYF. The CDR3 DNA sequence: TGCGCCAGCAGCTTGGACAGGGCCTACGAGCAGTACTTC.

This clone was found a few times. The chain employs TRBV7-7 and TRBJ2-1; TRBD2 aligns across 7 bases. With V trimmed by 5 bases and J by 7 bases, 8 bases remained unmatched. Germline CDR1 and CDR2: SSHAT and FNYEAQ (reference sequence). The CDR3 consists of 14 residues. In DNA form, the CDR3 reads TGTGCCAGCAGCAGCGGGACTATTAGTAATGAGCAGTTCTTC. Residues: CASSSGTISNEQFF.

CDR3 in DNA: TGTGCCAGCAGTTTAGAGGGGTTGTATAACAATGAGCAGTTCTTC. Translation: CASSLEGLYNNEQFF. V gene TRBV27 combines with J gene TRBJ2-1; D possibly uses TRBD1 or TRBD2 (5 bases each). V lost 2 bases and J 5 bases, leaving 13 bases between the germline ends. The CDR3 length is 15 residues. Germline CDR1 reads MNHEY; CDR2 reads SMNVEV (reference sequence).

The CDR3 region has the DNA TGTGCCATCTCTAGCGGTACACAAGAGACCCAGTACTTC. It codes for CAISSGTQETQYF. The genes are TRBV10-3 and TRBJ2-5; 7 bases map to TRBD2. V gave up 8 bases and J gave up 2 bases; unmatched junction bases: 5. The germline gives CDR1 ENHRY, CDR2 SYGVKD. The CDR3 covers 13 residues.

This clone was picked up a small number of times. The V gene is TRBV30, the J gene TRBJ1-4; D unresolved. The CDR3 is made up of 14 amino acids. With 0 bases removed from V and 5 bases from J, the gap between germline ends came to 10 bases. In germline, CDR1 is GTSNPN, CDR2 SVGIG (reference sequence). The CDR3 is CAWSVTTSNEKLFF. The CDR3 DNA reads as TGTGCCTGGAGTGTAACCACCTCGAATGAAAAACTGTTTTTT.

The V call is TRBV7-3, the J call TRBJ2-7; D is possibly TRBD1 or TRBD2 (6 bases each). There are 20 residues in the CDR3. V was clipped by 7 bases and J by 0 bases, with 31 bases between them. Germline assignment: CDR1 SGHTA and CDR2 FQGTGA. Written as DNA, the CDR3 is TGTGCCAGCATCCCACCCAACCCCCTCTCGGGGGCGACGTTCTCCTACGAGCAGTACTTC. This translates into CASIPPNPLSGATFSYEQYF.

This clone was recorded a few times. The V call is TRBV7-9, the J call TRBJ1-4, with D hard to call. Germline loops: CDR1 SEHNR, CDR2 FQNEAQ (reference sequence). V lost 1 base and J lost 6, with 6 bases in between. This CDR3 contains 13 residues. The CDR3 is CASSLGGDEKLFF. In DNA, the CDR3 is TGTGCCAGCAGCTTAGGCGGGGATGAAAAACTGTTTTTT.

This clone appeared a few times. V and J are TRBV9 and TRBJ1-1; D gene ambiguous. Between the trimmed V and J ends, which lost 0 bases and 0 bases, there was a span of 3 bases. Germline V gene lookup returns CDR1 SGDLS and CDR2 YYNGEE. The CDR3 loop spans 13 amino acids. The CDR3 region has the DNA TGTGCCAGCAGCGTAGAATTGAACACTGAAGCTTTCTTT. It is translated as CASSVELNTEAFF.

Concerning this clone itself: The sample holds other DNA sequences that translate to the same CDR3. The genes are TRBV5-1 and TRBJ2-7; the D gene is possibly TRBD1 (5 bases). CDR3 length equals 15 residues. The V and J ends lost 2 bases and 2 bases respectively, with 14 bases between them. Germline V gives CDR1 SGHRS, CDR2 YFSETQ. CDR3 DNA: TGCGCCAGCAGCTTATCGGACAAGGGTCCCTACGAGCAGTACTTC. It translates to CASSLSDKGPYEQYF.

This chain connects TRBV7-2 to TRBJ1-1; D is uncertain. The CDR3 sequence is 14 residues long. V shed 5 bases and J shed 0 bases, with 10 bases lying between them. Germline V gene sequence: CDR1 SGHTA, CDR2 FQGNSA. The CDR3 coding sequence is TGTGCCAGCAGCCCCAGTTATCTGAACACTGAAGCTTTCTTT. Translated: CASSPSYLNTEAFF.

With respect to this clone: Sequence at one end of the junction differs from germline and may be a read error. The chain employs TRBV7-2 and TRBJ2-3, with D possibly being TRBD1 (6 bases). The V gene's germline CDR1 is SGHTA and CDR2 FQGNSA. The CDR3 extends over 14 amino acids. The CDR3 loop reads CASSHRVGTDTQYF. CDR3 nucleotide sequence: TGCGCCAGCAGCCACAGGGTGGGCACAGATACGCAGTATTTT.

V usage is TRBV6-1 and J usage is TRBJ2-7; D is unresolved. V was shortened by 3 bases and J by 2 bases, with 8 bases between the two germline ends. The CDR3 has 13 residues. The germline CDR1 and CDR2 sequences are MNHNS and SASEGT. This chain's CDR3 is CASSENGPYEQYF. In nucleotides, the CDR3 is TGTGCCAGCAGTGAGAACGGTCCCTACGAGCAGTACTTC.

Only a few counts were recorded for this clone. V usage is TRBV5-1 and J usage is TRBJ1-2, with unresolved D. This CDR3 spans 13 amino acids. The germline V gene has CDR1 SGHRS and CDR2 YFSETQ. With 1 base removed from V and 2 bases from J, the gap between germline ends came to 6 bases. In nucleotides, the CDR3 is TGCGCCAGCAGCTTGAGCGGGAACTATGGCTACACCTTC. Residues: CASSLSGNYGYTF.

This clone has ten or more counts. The rearrangement uses TRBV5-4 and TRBJ2-7; tentatively, D is TRBD2 (5 bases). The CDR3 length is 14 residues. Germline CDR1 and CDR2: SGHNT and YYREEE (reference sequence). V lost 2 bases and J 0 bases, leaving 9 bases between the germline ends. DNA for the CDR3: TGTGCCAGCAGCTTAGGAGGACCCTCCTACGAGCAGTACTTC. As protein: CASSLGGPSYEQYF.